This is a list of T cell receptor beta chains from one sample in a study of spatial heterogeneity in lung cancer. TCRdb called the 5' RACE reads again in MiXCR, with one record for every CDR3 protein. The sample records 20,000 to 25,000 distinct CDR3 sequences, 4.6% being singletons. This material consisted of PBMCs, taken at surgery. The receptors shown here come from a male donor with early-stage non-small cell lung cancer. Both conserved end residues are part of each CDR3. A D gene is named only where the DNA matches it firmly. A row's size may be missing; if present it is once, few, many or a size class.

many TRBJ2-1 TRBV11-2 TRBD2 CASSLGLEEFF TGTGCCAGCAGCTTGGGACTAGAAGAGTTCTTC
many TRBJ2-7 TRBV27 TRBD1 CASSLSIQGRYEQYF TGTGCCAGCAGTTTGTCAATACAGGGGCGGTACGAGCAGTACTTC
many TRBJ1-6 TRBV20-1 TRBD1 CSARAGTAVIPLHF TGCAGTGCTAGAGCCGGGACAGCCGTTATCCCCCTCCACTTT
many TRBJ2-3 TRBV6-5 TRBD2 CASSYQPGLAGSNTDTQYF TGTGCCAGCAGTTACCAACCGGGACTAGCGGGGAGTAACACAGATACGCAGTATTTT
many TRBJ2-3 TRBV24-1 . CATRGGADTQYF TGTGCCACCAGAGGCGGGGCAGATACGCAGTATTTT
many TRBJ2-3 TRBV6-1 TRBD1 CASSGQGSPDTQYF TGTGCCAGCAGTGGACAGGGTTCCCCAGATACGCAGTATTTT
many TRBJ2-2 TRBV7-8 TRBD1 CASSRLPGQDGGELFF TGTGCCAGCAGCCGCTTACCCGGACAGGATGGCGGGGAGCTGTTTTTT
many TRBJ2-7 TRBV28 . CASSSDLGWGYEQYF TGTGCCAGCAGCTCGGACTTGGGGTGGGGCTACGAGCAGTACTTC
many TRBJ1-5 TRBV11-1 . CASSLVLGYEDQPQHF TGTGCCAGCAGCTTAGTTCTGGGCTACGAAGATCAGCCCCAGCATTTT
many TRBJ1-1 TRBV20-1 . CSAENRGAGTEAFF TGCAGTGCAGAGAATCGAGGGGCGGGCACTGAAGCTTTCTTT
many TRBJ2-1 TRBV6-1 TRBD1 CASDRGTYNEQFF TGTGCCAGCGACAGGGGCACCTACAATGAGCAGTTCTTC
many TRBJ2-5 TRBV5-1 . CASSLLPGQETQYF TGCGCCAGCAGCTTGCTACCCGGCCAAGAGACCCAGTACTTC
. TRBJ1-5 TRBV7-2 . CASSLYVDQPQHF TGTGCCAGCAGCTTATATGTTGATCAGCCCCAGCATTTT
many TRBJ2-5 TRBV13 TRBD1 CASSFEQGAYGTQYF TGTGCCAGCAGCTTTGAACAGGGGGCTTACGGGACCCAGTACTTC
many TRBJ1-6 TRBV28 . CASIDRSSYNSPLHF TGTGCCAGCATCGACAGGAGCTCCTATAATTCACCCCTCCACTTT
many TRBJ2-1 TRBV10-1 TRBD1 CASSERPGQGKYNEQFF TGCGCCAGCAGTGAAAGGCCCGGACAGGGTAAATACAATGAGCAGTTCTTC
many TRBJ1-3 TRBV20-1 . CSARFSAGSSGNTIYF TGCAGTGCTAGGTTTTCCGCCGGGAGCTCTGGAAACACCATATATTTT
. TRBJ2-7 TRBV7-9 . CASSLTSREQYF TGTGCCAGCAGCCTTACTTCGAGGGAGCAGTACTTC
many TRBJ1-6 TRBV6-1 . CASSYYGSPLHF TGTGCCAGCAGCTACTACGGATCACCCCTCCACTTT
many TRBJ2-3 TRBV9 . CASSVEGNRADTQYF TGTGCCAGCAGCGTAGAGGGGAACCGGGCAGATACGCAGTATTTT
many TRBJ2-1 TRBV6-5 TRBD2 CASKGTSIYNEQFF TGTGCCAGCAAAGGGACTAGTATCTACAATGAGCAGTTCTTC
. TRBJ2-2 TRBV27 . CASTWSGRLNTGELFF TGTGCCAGCACTTGGTCAGGGAGGTTGAACACCGGGGAGCTGTTTTTT
few TRBJ2-5 TRBV24-1 . CATSDSELEETQYF TGTGCCACCAGTGACTCCGAGCTAGAAGAGACCCAGTACTTC
many TRBJ2-7 TRBV10-3 TRBD1 CAISEPQTGGFGWGEQYF TGTGCCATCAGTGAGCCTCAAACAGGGGGGTTTGGATGGGGCGAGCAGTACTTC
many TRBJ2-3 TRBV6-5 TRBD2 CASSLAGDRTDTQYF TGTGCCAGCAGCTTAGCGGGAGACCGCACAGATACGCAGTATTTT
medium-sized TRBJ1-1 TRBV10-3 TRBD1 CAIRTGGTEAFF TGTGCCATCAGGACAGGGGGCACTGAAGCTTTCTTT
many TRBJ2-1 TRBV12-3/TRBV12-4 TRBD2 CASSPLLAGGHNEQFF TGTGCCAGCAGTCCTCTACTAGCGGGGGGGCACAATGAGCAGTTCTTC
few TRBJ2-7 TRBV6-1 TRBD1 CASSNWDRGARREQYF TGTGCCAGCAGTAACTGGGACAGGGGGGCCCGTCGGGAGCAGTACTTC
many TRBJ2-3 TRBV30 . CAWTGTRNLADTQYF TGTGCCTGGACGGGGACCAGAAACCTGGCGGATACGCAGTATTTT
few TRBJ1-6 TRBV7-3 TRBD1 CASTQGQGQNSPLHF TGTGCCAGCACCCAAGGACAGGGACAAAATTCACCCCTCCACTTT
. TRBJ2-2 TRBV7-3 . CASTNLGQNTGELFF TGTGCCAGCACCAATCTAGGACAGAACACCGGGGAGCTGTTTTTT
many TRBJ2-1 TRBV24-1 . CATSNPLYDEQFF TGTGCCACCAGTAATCCCCTATACGATGAGCAGTTCTTC
many TRBJ2-7 TRBV27 TRBD1 CASSLSGQGASYEQYF TGTGCCAGCAGTTTGTCAGGACAGGGGGCGAGTTACGAGCAGTACTTC
many TRBJ2-1 TRBV6-1 TRBD2 CASSVISAGRFINEQFF TGTGCCAGCAGTGTAATCTCAGCGGGACGGTTCATCAATGAGCAGTTCTTC
many TRBJ2-3 TRBV28 . CASSLLGASTDTQYF TGTGCCAGCAGTTTACTGGGGGCATCGACAGATACGCAGTATTTT
medium-sized TRBJ1-2 TRBV27 . CASSLSRDVYGYTF TGTGCCAGCAGTTTATCCCGGGACGTATATGGCTACACCTTC
. TRBJ2-1 TRBV11-3 TRBD2 CASSLVGTSGRNEQFF TGTGCCAGCAGCTTAGTTGGGACTAGCGGGAGGAATGAGCAGTTCTTC